This TCR beta chain derives from a study of shared clonotypes between healthy human individuals. On this clone itself: Antigen specificity is unknown.

The authors loaded about 0.2 ug DNA, 30,000 to 35,000 T cell genomes, into sorted-subset replicate PCRs. Measured with immunoSEQ multiplex PCR; TCRdb has only the in-frame clones, and not every one. The sample gives approximately 840,000 clones, 90% to 97% of which show up once; 0.2% to 0.25% is in the top ten. The V gene's germline CDR1 is SQVTM and CDR2 ANQGSEA. Trimming left V 0 bases short and J 1 base short, with 3 bases between. CDR3 length: 12 amino acids. Study-wide results and caveats: It was only blood that was sampled, and tissue repertoires likely differ. Memory subsets generally showed smaller estimated richness than naive subsets did. Generation probability values for non-shared clonotypes were lower than those for clonotypes shared by all four donors.

Terminally differentiated effector memory CD45RA+ cells were excluded from the naive CD8 cells, which were CD45RO-negative and positively selected for CCR7. The chain is built from TRBV29-1 and TRBJ1-1; D unclear. This sequence was found in a man younger than 40 in good health. The source material was naive CD8+ T cells sorted from blood. The CDR3 protein is CSVEDPNTEAFF. DNA of the CDR3: TGCAGCGTTGAAGATCCGAACACTGAAGCTTTCTTT.